The next 10 T cell receptor beta chains were all read from a single sample in a study of regulatory T cells. Points from the study as a whole: In CD3G-deficient patients, conventional CD4+ T cells were enriched for hydrophobic CDR3 residues at positions 6 and 7.

Their antigens are not known. Amplification used 52 TRBV primers and 13 TRBJ primers. Sequenced by immunoSEQ multiplex PCR; TCRdb stores in-frame clones only, minus some. This table has some 30,000 clones, over 90% appearing once. Sequenced input: conventional CD4+ T cells sorted from blood. Source of these receptors: a child between 2 and 9 years old with CD3G deficiency.

The chain links TRBV18 to TRBJ2-3, with 11 bases identical to TRBD2. Germline V gene data show CDR1 as KGHSH and CDR2 as LQKENI. J lost 4 bases, V lost 6 bases, and 9 bases had no gene match. This CDR3 region has 16 residues. CDR3 in DNA: TGTGCCAGCTCTCGCCGACTAGCGGGGAGGGCAGATACGCAGTATTTT. It is translated as CASSRRLAGRADTQYF.

The rearrangement links TRBV14 to TRBJ1-2; 9 positions agree with TRBD1. J was trimmed by 14 bases and V by 5 bases; bases with no gene match: 9. This CDR3 has 12 residues. Germline-derived CDR1 and CDR2 are SGHDN and FVKESK. The CDR3 region has the DNA TGTGCCAGCAGCGGAGGACAGGGGCGAGTAACCTTC. Its translation: CASSGGQGRVTF.

The rearrangement links TRBV6-6 to TRBJ1-2; 8 bases are shared with TRBD1. The CDR3 has 15 amino acids. Germline V lookup: CDR1 MNHNY, CDR2 SVGAGI (reference sequence). The ends lost 5 bases at V and 4 bases at J; junction bases unmatched: 9. The CDR3 nucleotides are TGTGCCAGCAGTAACCCAGGGGGCGCAGGCTATGGCTACACCTTC. Its protein product is CASSNPGGAGYGYTF.

The chain uses TRBV28 and TRBJ2-1, with 9 nucleotides matching TRBD2. Germline V gene lookup returns CDR1 MDHEN and CDR2 SYDVKM. V lost 6 bases to trimming and J lost 12 bases; unmatched junction nucleotides: 9. This CDR3 spans 13 amino acids. CDR3: CASRARETSGQFF. CDR3 DNA: TGTGCCAGCAGGGCTAGGGAGACTAGCGGGCAGTTCTTC.

The CDR3 protein is CASRQGAQGANVLTF. The CDR3 nucleotides read TGTGCCAGCAGACAGGGGGCGCAAGGGGCCAACGTCCTGACTTTC. This rearrangement joins TRBV6-1 to TRBJ2-6; TRBD1 matches 9 bases. V lost 6 bases to trimming and J lost 4 bases; unmatched junction nucleotides: 4. The CDR3 runs to 15 residues. From germline, CDR1 is MNHNS and CDR2 SASEGT.

The chain joins TRBV6-1 to TRBJ2-3, with D possibly being TRBD2 (6 bases). CDR3 length equals 16 residues. Germline CDR1 reads MNHNS; CDR2 reads SASEGT. Trimming pared 3 bases from V and 6 bases from J, leaving 19 bases between. CDR3 protein: CASSEIDLGGRDTQYF. For the CDR3, the DNA is TGTGCCAGCAGTGAGATCGACTTGGGGGGACGGGATACGCAGTATTTT.

This clone has a handful of counts. The genes are TRBV28 and TRBJ1-1; TRBD1 aligns across 10 bases. This CDR3 region has 15 residues. CDR1 is MDHEN, CDR2 SYDVKM, per germline. Trimming cost V 6 bases and J 5 bases; bases outside gene matches: 9. CDR3 bases: TGTGCCAGCAGCCCGTACCGACAGGGGGCTACTGAAGCTTTCTTT. Protein sequence: CASSPYRQGATEAFF.

This clone was observed once. The rearrangement links TRBV7-2 to TRBJ2-7; 9 bases are shared with TRBD1. This CDR3 comprises 14 residues. Trimming cost V 1 base and J 6 bases; bases outside gene matches: 4. Germline loops: CDR1 SGHTA, CDR2 FQGNSA. The CDR3 bases are TGTGCCAGCAGCTTAGACAGGGGGCGTAGCGAGCAGTACTTC. The encoded protein is CASSLDRGRSEQYF.

The chain employs TRBV28 and TRBJ1-2, with unresolved D. CDR3 size: 12 residues. V dropped 4 bases and J dropped 8 bases, with 11 bases sitting between them. Germline loops: CDR1 MDHEN, CDR2 SYDVKM. CDR3 in amino acids: CASSWSGQGYTF. CDR3 sequence (DNA): TGTGCCAGCAGTTGGTCAGGTCAAGGCTACACCTTC.

This chain joins TRBV6-1 and TRBJ2-7; no clear D gene. The CDR3 sequence is 14 residues long. The germline CDR1 and CDR2 sequences are MNHNS and SASEGT. V dropped 6 bases and J dropped 0 bases, with 12 bases sitting between them. CDR3 bases: TGTGCCAGCAGGGTCAGGCAGCTCTCCTACGAGCAGTACTTC. Its translation is CASRVRQLSYEQYF.